These 30 T cell receptor beta chains share one sample of origin, sequenced in a study of a mutant IDH1 vaccine in newly diagnosed glioma. The time point denotes: week 5, during vaccination. With topical imiquimod, each dose of the vaccine consisted of 300 ug of mutant IDH1 20-mer peptide. Clones were sequenced by immunoSEQ multiplex PCR, and TCRdb holds only the in-frame ones, with some missing. The sample holds tens of thousands of clones; about 90% are singletons and the top ten take around 3%. No antigen has been identified for these receptors. The sample here was peripheral blood mononuclear cells (PBMCs), taken from a glioma patient whose treatment included an IDH1 peptide vaccine. These receptors all come from a middle-aged woman with glioma. Some clones in this sample may be carry-over from other donors' samples.

The chain recombines TRBV7-8 with TRBJ2-3; no clear D. This CDR3 comprises 12 residues. Germline V gene lookup returns CDR1 SGHVS and CDR2 FQNEAQ. Deletions cut 5 bases from V and 4 bases from J, with 7 bases between. CDR3 DNA: TGTGCCAGCAGCGCCAGCGCAGATACGCAGTATTTT. Residues: CASSASADTQYF.

This clone has more than one count but fewer than ten. The chain uses TRBV7-6 and TRBJ1-2; D is unresolved. Trimming took 4 bases from V and 9 from J, leaving 15 bases between them. The CDR3 covers 13 residues. CDR1 and CDR2 (germline): SGHVS, FNYEAQ. The CDR3 bases are TGTGCCAGCAGCTCCACCACCCCTGAGAGCTACACCTTC. This translates into CASSSTTPESYTF.

The rearrangement uses TRBV5-1 and TRBJ2-1; 7 bases match TRBD2. The CDR3 is 14 amino acids. Unmatched junction bases numbered 11, after V lost 5 bases and J lost 9 bases. The germline CDR1 and CDR2 sequences are SGHRS and YFSETQ. The CDR3 reads CASRAGRAGGEQFF. CDR3 sequence (DNA): TGCGCCAGCAGGGCGGGGAGGGCCGGCGGTGAGCAGTTCTTC.

The rearrangement joins TRBV5-4 to TRBJ1-3, with D possibly TRBD1 on 6 matching bases. The CDR3 covers 14 residues. CDR1 SGHNT and CDR2 YYREEE come from the germline V gene (reference sequence). V lost 5 bases and J 3 bases, leaving 12 bases between the germline ends. The CDR3 region is CASSPGAVGNTIYF. Here the CDR3 DNA reads TGTGCCAGCAGTCCAGGGGCGGTTGGAAACACCATATATTTT.

CDR3 region: CASSVHFGGGTDTQYF. CDR3 nucleotides: TGTGCCAGCAGTGTACATTTTGGAGGGGGCACAGATACGCAGTATTTT. The V and J genes are TRBV2 and TRBJ2-3; TRBD2 is a possible D gene (6 bases). Trimming pared 4 bases from V and 1 base from J, leaving 15 bases between. There are 16 residues in the CDR3. Germline V lookup: CDR1 SNHLY, CDR2 FYNNEI. The full variable domain, in which reference TRBV2 and TRBJ2-3 provide the parts outside the CDR3, is EPEVTQTPSHQVTQMGQEVILRCVPISNHLYFYWYRQILGQKVEFLVSFYNNEISEKSEIFDDQFSVERPDGSNFTLKIRSTKLEDSAMYFCASSVHFGGGTDTQYFGPGTRLTVL.

The chain's CDR3 is CASSARQGKYGYTF. CDR3 sequence (DNA): TGCGCCAGCAGCGCCAGACAGGGGAAGTATGGCTACACCTTC. The chain is built from TRBV5-1 and TRBJ1-2, with 8 bases aligning to TRBD1. This CDR3 spans 14 amino acids. CDR1 is SGHRS, CDR2 YFSETQ, per germline. The ends lost 4 bases at V and 5 bases at J; junction bases unmatched: 7.

The rearrangement uses TRBV2 and TRBJ1-2; D is unresolved. Trimming shortened V by 8 bases and J by 2 bases, and 3 bases separated the two germline ends. Germline assignment: CDR1 SNHLY and CDR2 FYNNEI. The CDR3 spans 10 residues. CDR3 DNA: TGTGCCAGCGAGAACTATGGCTACACCTTC. It specifies CASENYGYTF.

The chain has TRBV10-3 and TRBJ2-7; 10 bases line up with TRBD1. V gave up 8 bases and J gave up 3 bases; unmatched junction bases: 4. This CDR3 is built from 13 residues. The germline gives CDR1 ENHRY, CDR2 SYGVKD. The CDR3 DNA follows: TGTGCCATCGGCGACAGGGGGCTCTACGAGCAGTACTTC. Its translation is CAIGDRGLYEQYF.

V is TRBV4-3 and J is TRBJ2-1; either TRBD1 or TRBD2 may fit D (5 bases each). The V end lost 8 bases, the J end lost 5 bases, and 13 bases lay between the germline ends. CDR1 and CDR2 (germline): LGHNA, YSLEER. This CDR3 is 13 amino acids long. CDR3 loop: CASGSRANNEQFF. The CDR3 coding sequence is TGCGCCAGCGGGAGCAGGGCCAACAATGAGCAGTTCTTC.

This chain connects TRBV2 to TRBJ2-2; possibly TRBD1 for D (7 bases). Germline V gives CDR1 SNHLY, CDR2 FYNNEI. The CDR3 runs to 14 residues. V was trimmed by 0 bases and J by 6 bases, leaving 8 bases between them. As DNA, the CDR3 is TGTGCCAGCAGTGAAGCCAGGGGGGCCGGGGAGCTGTTTTTT. Its protein is CASSEARGAGELFF. Together with reference TRBV2 and TRBJ2-2, the CDR3 gives the full variable domain: EPEVTQTPSHQVTQMGQEVILRCVPISNHLYFYWYRQILGQKVEFLVSFYNNEISEKSEIFDDQFSVERPDGSNFTLKIRSTKLEDSAMYFCASSEARGAGELFFGEGSRLTVL.

V usage is TRBV4-2 and J usage is TRBJ2-5; 11 bases are shared with TRBD2. Germline trimming cut 1 base from V and 4 bases from J; bases unmatched to any gene: 11. This CDR3 contains 18 residues. CDR1 and CDR2 from the germline V gene are LGHNA and YNFKEQ. DNA of the CDR3: TGTGCCAGCAGCCAAGGCCTCTATCGCCTAGCGGGAGGAGAGACCCAGTACTTC. Protein: CASSQGLYRLAGGETQYF.

The gene calls are TRBV27 and TRBJ1-2, with TRBD1 matching over 10 bases. In germline, CDR1 is MNHEY, CDR2 SMNVEV (reference sequence). The CDR3 loop spans 16 amino acids. Germline trimming cut 4 bases from V and 8 bases from J; bases unmatched to any gene: 13. DNA for the CDR3: TGTGCCAGCAGTTCTACCCCCCCCGGGACAGGGGACGGCTACACCTTC. It encodes CASSSTPPGTGDGYTF.

The gene calls are TRBV9 and TRBJ1-1, with 10 bases matching TRBD1. From germline, CDR1 is SGDLS and CDR2 YYNGEE. The CDR3 loop spans 16 amino acids. After removal of 5 bases from V and 4 bases from J, the junction contained 11 bases not matched to a gene. The CDR3 DNA follows: TGTGCCAGCAGTGATCCGGGACAGGGGTACAGCACTGAAGCTTTCTTT. The encoded protein is CASSDPGQGYSTEAFF.

The chain is built from TRBV6-1 and TRBJ1-1, with 8 bases fitting TRBD1. CDR3 length: 10 residues. The V and J ends lost 7 bases and 10 bases, in that order; junction bases with no gene match: 2. Germline CDR1 reads MNHNS; CDR2 reads SASEGT. For the CDR3, the DNA is TGTGCCAGCATGGACAGGGTAGCTTTCTTT. This codes for CASMDRVAFF.

J is TRBJ2-7 and V is TRBV6-5, with D unresolved. Deletions cut 7 bases from V and 2 bases from J, with 18 bases between. CDR1 MNHEY and CDR2 SVGAGI come from the germline V gene. The CDR3 runs 15 residues. CDR3 in DNA: TGTGCCAGCAAGGGTTCCCCGACTTCCCCCTACGAGCAGTACTTC. Residues: CASKGSPTSPYEQYF.

The chain employs TRBV19 and TRBJ1-3; D remains unclear. Per the germline V gene, CDR1 is LNHDA and CDR2 is SQIVND (reference sequence). Trimming took off 8 bases at V and 3 bases at J, with 11 bases between the two ends. The CDR3 runs to 13 residues. CDR3 loop: CASQPDDGNTIYF. The DNA of the CDR3 is TGTGCCAGTCAACCCGACGATGGAAACACCATATATTTT.

In nucleotides, the CDR3 is TGTGCCAGCAGAGAGGGAGGATCCGATACGCAGTATTTT. Protein product: CASREGGSDTQYF. V usage is TRBV7-3 and J usage is TRBJ2-3; TRBD2 might be the D (6 bases). Germline-derived CDR1 and CDR2 are SGHTA and FQGTGA. Deletions cut 6 bases from V and 6 bases from J, with 13 bases between. This CDR3 has 13 residues.

CDR3 amino acids: CSVTQSPPYEQYF. The CDR3 DNA reads TGCAGCGTTACACAATCTCCGCCCTACGAGCAGTACTTC. The chain uses TRBV29-1 and TRBJ2-7, with unresolved D. The length of the CDR3 is 13 residues. Trimming pared 5 bases from V and 2 bases from J, leaving 13 bases between. Germline V gives CDR1 SQVTM, CDR2 ANQGSEA.

The V and J genes are TRBV5-1 and TRBJ2-7, with a tentative D call TRBD2 (6 bases). CDR1 is SGHRS, CDR2 YFSETQ, per germline. The CDR3 runs 17 residues. The V end lost 4 bases, the J end lost 4 bases, and 24 bases lay between the germline ends. CDR3 loop: CASSMEGSGTLLYEQYF. CDR3 bases: TGCGCCAGCAGCATGGAGGGATCCGGGACCCTCCTTTACGAGCAGTACTTC.

The V call is TRBV16, the J call TRBJ1-4; 9 bases match TRBD1. Germline CDR1 reads KGHSY; CDR2 reads FQNENV. After removal of 1 base from V and 7 bases from J, the junction contained 16 bases not matched to a gene. This CDR3 comprises 19 residues. This chain's CDR3 is CASSQYPILPGQGSEKLFF. CDR3 in DNA: TGTGCCAGCAGCCAATACCCCATCTTGCCGGGACAGGGTAGTGAAAAACTGTTTTTT.

CDR3 bases: TGTGCCAGTAGTCCCAATATCGGGGGCTACGAGCAGTACTTC. Protein: CASSPNIGGYEQYF. This chain joins TRBV19 and TRBJ2-7; possible D gene TRBD2, 6 bases. V was pared by 5 bases and J by 3 bases, with 14 bases between. Germline values: CDR1 LNHDA, CDR2 SQIVND (reference sequence). This CDR3 is built from 14 residues.

This clone occurred once. The chain carries TRBV7-9 and TRBJ2-2; D might be TRBD1 (6 bases). The CDR3 is 16 amino acids. Germline CDR1 reads SEHNR; CDR2 reads FQNEAQ (reference sequence). The V and J ends lost 2 bases and 6 bases respectively, with 16 bases between them. The CDR3 sequence is CASSLIGGVMAGELFF. The CDR3 DNA is TGTGCCAGCAGCTTAATAGGGGGAGTGATGGCCGGGGAGCTGTTTTTT.

V usage is TRBV6-5 and J usage is TRBJ2-7; maybe TRBD1 (5 bases). Trimming left V 5 bases short and J 5 bases short, with 19 bases between. This CDR3 comprises 15 residues. CDR1 MNHEY and CDR2 SVGAGI come from the germline V gene. The DNA for the CDR3 is TGTGCCAGCAGTCCCCAACTTTCAGGGTTCAACGAGCAGTACTTC. Translation: CASSPQLSGFNEQYF.

The chain links TRBV6-5 to TRBJ1-4; D unclear. Germline assignment: CDR1 MNHEY and CDR2 SVGAGI. The V and J ends lost 2 bases and 6 bases respectively, with 16 bases between them. The CDR3 has 16 residues. The CDR3 coding sequence is TGTGCCAGCAGTTACCCCCGGCGGCAGATTCATGAAAAACTGTTTTTT. Amino acids: CASSYPRRQIHEKLFF.

This rearrangement joins TRBV28 to TRBJ2-5; 10 bases are a match to TRBD2. CDR3 length: 13 amino acids. Germline V gene data show CDR1 as MDHEN and CDR2 as SYDVKM. The junction had 2 bases not matched to a gene; V was cut back by 5 bases and J by 5 bases. The CDR3 loop is CASSSGGAETQYF. CDR3 DNA: TGTGCCAGCAGTAGCGGGGGGGCTGAGACCCAGTACTTC.

The chain is built from TRBV28 and TRBJ1-4, with D possibly TRBD1 on 6 matching bases. The CDR3 extends over 15 amino acids. V lost 1 base and J 8 bases, leaving 14 bases between the germline ends. Per the germline V gene, CDR1 is MDHEN and CDR2 is SYDVKM. CDR3 in amino acids: CASSLSGASREKLFF. The CDR3 coding sequence is TGTGCCAGCAGTTTATCAGGGGCTAGTCGGGAAAAACTGTTTTTT.

The rearrangement uses TRBV7-3 and TRBJ2-2, with D possibly being TRBD2 (5 bases). The CDR3 runs to 18 residues. Trimming pared 5 bases from V and 3 bases from J, leaving 22 bases between. CDR1 and CDR2 from the germline V gene are SGHTA and FQGTGA. The CDR3 coding sequence is TGTGCCAGCAGCGTCATGGGTCCGGGGTATGTGGACACCGGGGAGCTGTTTTTT. Translating gives CASSVMGPGYVDTGELFF.

The chain recombines TRBV6-1 with TRBJ2-7, with a possible D match to TRBD1 (5 bases). This CDR3 has 16 residues. Deletions cut 0 bases from V and 6 bases from J, with 18 bases between. CDR1 is MNHNS and CDR2 is SASEGT in the germline V gene. CDR3 DNA sequence: TGTGCCAGCAGTGAAGCGGGGCCCGTCCCCAGGAGCGAGCAGTACTTC. Its translation: CASSEAGPVPRSEQYF.

For this clone: Germline and junction disagree at one end, which may indicate a read error. This rearrangement joins TRBV7-9 to TRBJ2-7; 9 bases match TRBD2. CDR1 and CDR2 from the germline V gene are SEHNR and FQNEAQ (reference sequence). The length of the CDR3 is 16 residues. The CDR3 protein is CASSLGASGKGYQQYF. The CDR3, as DNA: TGTGCCAGCAGCTTAGGGGCTAGCGGGAAGGGCTACCAGCAGTACTTC.

The CDR3 reads CASRQRLAGAEQYF. CDR3 nucleotide sequence: TGTGCCAGCAGACAGCGACTAGCGGGAGCCGAGCAGTACTTC. The V call is TRBV5-8, the J call TRBJ2-7; 12 bases agree with TRBD2. After removal of 5 bases from V and 6 bases from J, the junction contained 6 bases not matched to a gene. The length of the CDR3 is 14 residues. Per the germline V gene, CDR1 is SGHTS and CDR2 is YDEGEE. The full variable domain, completed using reference TRBV5-8 and TRBJ2-7, is EAGVTQSPTHLIKTRGQQATLRCSPISGHTSVYWYQQALGLGLQFLLWYDEGEERNRGNFPPRFSGRQFPNYSSELNVNALELEDSALYLCASRQRLAGAEQYFGPGTRLTVT.